Shown below are 27 T cell receptor beta chains from a single sample sequenced in a study of blood T cell repertoires in COVID-19. Profiled with immunoSEQ multiplex PCR; TCRdb holds only in-frame clones, not every one. This table has around 100,000 clones, 65% to 90% appearing once. Material: PBMCs or T cells enriched from blood (not recorded which). The receptor source for this set is a woman aged 50 to 60 who had recovered from COVID-19.

V usage is TRBV24-1 and J usage is TRBJ2-3; D remains unclear. Trimming removed 3 bases at V and 6 bases at J, with 9 bases between. The germline V gene has CDR1 KGHDR and CDR2 SFDVKD. The CDR3 totals 13 residues. CDR3 in DNA: TGTGCCACCAGTGATCACGGTCGGGATACGCAGTATTTT. As protein: CATSDHGRDTQYF.

The chain couples TRBV7-9 to TRBJ1-6; unclear D gene. The V and J ends lost 2 bases and 8 bases respectively, with 19 bases between them. The germline CDR1 and CDR2 sequences are SEHNR and FQNEAQ (reference sequence). There are 17 residues in the CDR3. CDR3 nucleotides: TGTGCCAGCAGCTTATTCCACAGCCTAGGGAGCGATTCACCCCTCCACTTT. Its translation is CASSLFHSLGSDSPLHF.

The chain uses TRBV2 and TRBJ2-3, with 7 nucleotides matching TRBD1. Germline V lookup: CDR1 SNHLY, CDR2 FYNNEI. This CDR3 is built from 15 residues. The junction had 3 bases not matched to a gene; V was cut back by 3 bases and J by 0 bases. CDR3 in DNA: TGTGCCAGCAGTGAGGGGACAGATAGCACAGATACGCAGTATTTT. Translating it yields CASSEGTDSTDTQYF.

The rearrangement joins TRBV2 to TRBJ1-2, with TRBD1 matching 8 bases. Germline V gene lookup returns CDR1 SNHLY and CDR2 FYNNEI. This CDR3 spans 14 amino acids. Trimming removed 2 bases from V and 7 bases from J; junction bases left unmatched: 6. This CDR3 is CASSEQGAIGGYTF. The CDR3 DNA sequence: TGTGCCAGCAGTGAACAGGGGGCAATTGGTGGCTACACCTTC. Variable domain in full (rest from reference TRBV2 and TRBJ1-2): EPEVTQTPSHQVTQMGQEVILRCVPISNHLYFYWYRQILGQKVEFLVSFYNNEISEKSEIFDDQFSVERPDGSNFTLKIRSTKLEDSAMYFCASSEQGAIGGYTFGSGTRLTVV.

This chain uses TRBV18 with TRBJ2-3; 10 bases fit TRBD1. The CDR3 sequence is 16 residues long. After removal of 4 bases from V and 0 bases from J, the junction contained 4 bases not matched to a gene. The V gene's germline CDR1 is KGHSH and CDR2 LQKENI. The chain's CDR3 is CASSQTGGLSTDTQYF. The CDR3, as DNA: TGTGCCAGCTCACAGACAGGGGGCCTTAGCACAGATACGCAGTATTTT.

The chain has TRBV2 and TRBJ1-4; D is unresolved. The CDR3 extends over 15 amino acids. The V gene's germline CDR1 is SNHLY and CDR2 FYNNEI. Trimming took 4 bases from V and 0 from J, leaving 9 bases between them. CDR3 bases: TGTGCCAGCAGTGCCCCGGGAACAACTAATGAAAAACTGTTTTTT. Translation: CASSAPGTTNEKLFF.

J is TRBJ2-4 and V is TRBV23-1; the match to TRBD1 covers 7 bases. TRBV23-1 is sorted into the ORF group, with uncertain function. With 8 bases clipped from V and 2 bases from J, the junction kept 21 bases outside the gene matches. This CDR3 has 19 amino acids. CDR3 nucleotide sequence: TGCGCCAGCTCCCAAGGGGGCAGGTCCCTGGAGAAAACCAAAAACATTCAGTACTTC. Translated, it gives CASSQGGRSLEKTKNIQYF.

V gene TRBV7-2 combines with J gene TRBJ2-1; no clear D. Germline V CDR1 and CDR2: SGHTA, FQGNSA. This CDR3 contains 18 residues. V lost 2 bases, J lost 0 bases, and 17 bases lay in between. The CDR3 protein is CASSLYSAHSLSYNEQFF. The DNA of the CDR3 is TGTGCCAGCAGCTTATATTCTGCGCATAGCCTCTCCTACAATGAGCAGTTCTTC.

The CDR3 protein is CASSFGLAGGGYINEQFF. CDR3 nucleotides: TGCGCCAGCAGCTTTGGGCTAGCGGGGGGCGGGTATATTAATGAGCAGTTCTTC. The chain uses TRBV5-1 and TRBJ2-1; 11 nucleotides match TRBD2. The CDR3 sequence is 18 residues long. V shed 2 bases and J 7 bases; nucleotides not matched to a gene: 14. Germline V lookup: CDR1 SGHRS, CDR2 YFSETQ. The full variable domain, in which reference TRBV5-1 and TRBJ2-1 provide the parts outside the CDR3, is KAGVTQTPRYLIKTRGQQVTLSCSPISGHRSVSWYQQTPGQGLQFLFEYFSETQRNKGNFPGRFSGRQFSNSRSEMNVSTLELGDSALYLCASSFGLAGGGYINEQFFGPGTRLTVL.

This clone has a single count. This sequence joins TRBV25-1 and TRBJ2-7; 7 nucleotides line up with TRBD1. The CDR3 has 15 amino acids. Germline CDR1 MGHDK, CDR2 SYGVNS. Trimming cost V 9 bases and J 2 bases; bases outside gene matches: 13. The CDR3 DNA reads TGTGCCAGGACAGGGCACAGGGTCTTCCCCTACGAGCAGTACTTC. It is translated as CARTGHRVFPYEQYF.

This sequence joins TRBV14 and TRBJ2-2; D might be TRBD1 (5 bases). Germline V gene data show CDR1 as SGHDN and CDR2 as FVKESK. Trimming pared 2 bases from V and 1 base from J, leaving 5 bases between. The CDR3 length is 14 residues. DNA for the CDR3: TGTGCCAGCAGCCAACAGGGGAACACCGGGGAGCTGTTTTTT. Its translation: CASSQQGNTGELFF.

A single count supports this clone. The CDR3 sequence: CASSRPGLAGEQFF. CDR3 DNA sequence: TGTGCCAGCAGTCGTCCGGGACTAGCGGGTGAGCAGTTCTTC. V and J are TRBV28 and TRBJ2-1, with 12 bases lining up with TRBD2. CDR1 MDHEN and CDR2 SYDVKM come from the germline V gene. The CDR3 covers 14 residues. The ends lost 5 bases at V and 9 bases at J; junction bases unmatched: 5.

This chain joins TRBV6-5 and TRBJ1-2; D unclear. Trimming left V 5 bases short and J 1 base short, with 14 bases between. CDR3 length: 15 residues. CDR1 is MNHEY and CDR2 is SVGAGI in the germline V gene. The CDR3 reads CASSPLGSLNYGYTF. The CDR3 region has the DNA TGTGCCAGCAGTCCCCTCGGGAGCCTTAACTATGGCTACACCTTC.

The chain couples TRBV10-2 to TRBJ1-2; TRBD1 matches at 8 bases. This CDR3 spans 15 amino acids. Losses at the gene ends were 6 bases for V and 3 bases for J; bases not matched to a gene: 9. Germline loops: CDR1 WSHSY, CDR2 SAAADI. CDR3 sequence (DNA): TGCGCCAGCAGCGGACTTCCGGGACAGGACTATGGCTACACCTTC. Translating gives CASSGLPGQDYGYTF.

J is TRBJ2-1 and V is TRBV7-2; 9 bases align to TRBD2. The V segment lost 4 bases and the J segment 15 bases; nucleotides outside the gene matches: 13. This CDR3 is 14 amino acids long. Germline CDR1 SGHTA, CDR2 FQGNSA. The DNA of the CDR3 is TGTGCCAGCAGCTCCGCCGGGACTAGCTTCCTCGTGTTCTTC. Its translation is CASSSAGTSFLVFF. Drawing the rest from reference TRBV7-2 and TRBJ2-1, the complete variable domain is GAGVSQSPSNKVTEKGKDVELRCDPISGHTALYWYRQSLGQGLEFLIYFQGNSAPDKSGLPSDRFSAERTGGSVSTLTIQRTQQEDSAVYLCASSSAGTSFLVFFGPGTRLTVL.

The chain combines TRBV3-1 (or the pseudogene TRBV3-2) with TRBJ1-3; possible D gene TRBD1, 5 bases. V dropped 5 bases and J dropped 4 bases, with 12 bases sitting between them. The CDR3 runs 14 residues. Germline CDR1 is LGHDT and CDR2 is YNNKEL (reference sequence). CDR3 residues: CASSSGLSGNTIYF. DNA for the CDR3: TGTGCCAGCAGCTCGGGACTGTCGGGAAACACCATATATTTT.

The sample holds one count of this clone. The J gene is TRBJ2-1, the V gene TRBV19; TRBD1 might be the D (5 bases). The germline V gene has CDR1 LNHDA and CDR2 SQIVND (reference sequence). With 3 bases removed from V and 7 bases from J, the gap between germline ends came to 10 bases. This CDR3 spans 13 amino acids. The CDR3 loop reads CASSIWSGNEQFF. The CDR3 nucleotides read TGTGCCAGTAGTATTTGGTCAGGGAATGAGCAGTTCTTC.

The chain recombines TRBV7-9 with TRBJ2-7; 8 bases are shared with TRBD1. CDR1 SEHNR and CDR2 FQNEAQ come from the germline V gene (reference sequence). CDR3 length equals 12 residues. J gave up 6 bases and V 5 bases, and 3 bases lay outside the gene matches. The CDR3 DNA follows: TGTGCCAGCAGCCCAGGGGGCCTCGAGCAGTACTTC. The encoded protein is CASSPGGLEQYF. The full variable domain, its missing parts supplied by reference TRBV7-9 and TRBJ2-7, is DTGVSQNPRHKITKRGQNVTFRCDPISEHNRLYWYRQTLGQGPEFLTYFQNEAQLEKSRLLSDRFSAERPKGSFSTLEIQRTEQGDSAMYLCASSPGGLEQYFGPGTRLTVT.

The V and J genes are TRBV5-4 and TRBJ1-6; D unresolved. Trimming removed 0 bases at V and 6 bases at J, with 7 bases between. Per the germline V gene, CDR1 is SGHNT and CDR2 is YYREEE (reference sequence). CDR3 length equals 14 residues. The CDR3 DNA follows: TGTGCCAGCAGCTTGGAAATCGGTAATTCACCCCTCCACTTT. It encodes CASSLEIGNSPLHF. Combining the CDR3 with reference TRBV5-4 and TRBJ1-6 gives the whole variable domain ETGVTQSPTHLIKTRGQQVTLRCSSQSGHNTVSWYQQALGQGPQFIFQYYREEENGRGNFPPRFSGLQFPNYSSELNVNALELDDSALYLCASSLEIGNSPLHFGNGTRLTVT.

This sequence joins TRBV7-9 and TRBJ2-1; D call uncertain. The V and J ends lost 5 bases and 4 bases respectively, with 9 bases between them. The germline CDR1 and CDR2 sequences are SEHNR and FQNEAQ (reference sequence). The CDR3 contains 13 residues. This chain's CDR3 is CASSPTGYNEQFF. CDR3 coding DNA: TGTGCCAGCAGCCCCACGGGTTACAATGAGCAGTTCTTC.

The CDR3 here is CASSPQGWAHEQYF. The CDR3 coding sequence is TGTGCCAGCAGCCCCCAGGGGTGGGCCCACGAGCAGTACTTC. This chain joins TRBV13 and TRBJ2-7; a possible D gene is TRBD1 (6 bases). The CDR3 length is 14 residues. Trimming removed 5 bases at V and 5 bases at J, with 16 bases between. Germline V gene sequence: CDR1 PRHDT, CDR2 FYEKMQ (reference sequence).

The chain employs TRBV9 and TRBJ2-3; 8 nucleotides agree with TRBD2. Trimming at V came to 1 base and at J to 2 bases, leaving 3 bases not matched to a gene. Germline lookup yields CDR1 SGDLS and CDR2 YYNGEE. The CDR3 runs 15 residues. The chain's CDR3 is CASSVLAGITDTQYF. In DNA form, the CDR3 reads TGTGCCAGCAGCGTACTAGCGGGCATCACAGATACGCAGTATTTT.

The chain is built from TRBV19 and TRBJ2-1; TRBD1 matches 9 bases. J was trimmed by 4 bases and V by 5 bases; bases with no gene match: 6. There are 15 residues in the CDR3. Germline CDR1 and CDR2: LNHDA and SQIVND (reference sequence). The CDR3 spells CASSFAGTGYNEQFF. As DNA, the CDR3 is TGTGCCAGTAGTTTCGCCGGGACAGGGTACAATGAGCAGTTCTTC.

The genes are TRBV28 and TRBJ1-2, with unresolved D. The V end was cut by 7 bases, the J end by 10 bases, with 16 bases between. This CDR3 comprises 12 residues. Germline V lookup: CDR1 MDHEN, CDR2 SYDVKM. The CDR3 sequence: CASNKPSQNYTF. CDR3 nucleotides: TGTGCCAGCAACAAACCCTCCCAGAACTACACCTTC.

The J gene is TRBJ1-1, the V gene TRBV18; the D is unclear. The germline V and J ends were trimmed by 3 bases and 8 bases, with 13 bases remaining between them. CDR3 length equals 13 residues. Germline lookup yields CDR1 KGHSH and CDR2 LQKENI. CDR3 in amino acids: CASSPGPAGEAFF. The CDR3 nucleotides read TGTGCCAGCTCACCCGGGCCCGCGGGGGAAGCTTTCTTT.

CDR3 sequence reads: CASGGQKNTEAFF. The CDR3 coding sequence is TGTGCCAGCGGGGGACAGAAGAACACTGAAGCTTTCTTT. The chain combines TRBV9 with TRBJ1-1; 7 bases map to TRBD1. This CDR3 comprises 13 residues. CDR1 and CDR2 (germline): SGDLS, YYNGEE. V shed 7 bases and J 1 base; nucleotides not matched to a gene: 4. Full variable domain (outside the CDR3, taken from reference TRBV9 and TRBJ1-1): DSGVTQTPKHLITATGQRVTLRCSPRSGDLSVYWYQQSLDQGLQFLIQYYNGEERAKGNILERFSAQQFPDLHSELNLSSLELGDSALYFCASGGQKNTEAFFGQGTRLTVV.

This chain joins TRBV19 and TRBJ2-4, with D perhaps TRBD2 (7 bases). The V end was cut by 1 base, the J end by 0 bases, with 13 bases between. CDR1 and CDR2 (germline): LNHDA, SQIVND (reference sequence). The CDR3 has 17 residues. This CDR3 reads CASSIGGGAIAKNIQYF. The CDR3 DNA is TGTGCCAGTAGTATAGGAGGGGGGGCTATAGCCAAAAACATTCAGTACTTC.